What follows are 17 T cell receptor beta chains derived from one specimen sequenced in a study of beta chain features in type 1 diabetes. For these TCRs, the target antigens are not known. Study conclusions and caveats: Type 1 diabetes patients showed a moderate but significant shortening of TCRB CDR3s in all four CD4+ subsets.

The sequenced template was cDNA made from the entire isolated RNA. Here immunoSEQ multiplex PCR was the method, and the copy in TCRdb shows in-frame clones only, minus some. Of hundreds of thousands of clones in the sample, about 14% were seen once. The sample consisted of naive CD4+ T cells from blood. These receptors all stem from a man in his late teens or twenties with type 1 diabetes.

This clone was seen a few times. V and J are TRBV30 and TRBJ2-1, with D maybe TRBD1 (5 bases). The CDR3 consists of 17 residues. Germline V gene lookup returns CDR1 GTSNPN and CDR2 SVGIG (reference sequence). V gave up 1 base and J gave up 0 bases, with 16 bases separating them. CDR3 sequence reads: CAWSGGLGSSSYNEQFF. The CDR3, as DNA: TGTGCCTGGAGTGGGGGCCTAGGGTCGAGCTCCTACAATGAGCAGTTCTTC. Full variable domain (rest looked up from reference TRBV30 and TRBJ2-1): SQTIHQWPATLVQPVGSPLSLECTVEGTSNPNLYWYRQAAGRGLQLLFYSVGIGQISSEVPQNLSASRPQDRQFILSSKKLLLSDSGFYLCAWSGGLGSSSYNEQFFGPGTRLTVL.

This clone has more than one count but fewer than ten. The sample holds other DNA sequences that translate to the same CDR3. The chain recombines TRBV5-1 with TRBJ1-1; D remains ambiguous. Germline V gene data show CDR1 as SGHRS and CDR2 as YFSETQ. The CDR3 runs to 14 residues. V lost 0 bases and J 1 base, leaving 7 bases between the germline ends. CDR3 DNA sequence: TGCGCCAGCAGCTTGGTGATGGGGAACACTGAAGCTTTCTTT. Encoded protein: CASSLVMGNTEAFF.

This clone showed up just a few times. V gene TRBV14 combines with J gene TRBJ1-2; D may be TRBD1 (5 bases). This CDR3 is built from 12 residues. V lost 2 bases and J lost 10, with 11 bases in between. Per germline, CDR1 SGHDN and CDR2 FVKESK. The CDR3 DNA sequence: TGTGCCAGCAGCCAATCCGGGGACTTCTACACCTTC. This gives the protein CASSQSGDFYTF.

V usage is TRBV5-1 and J usage is TRBJ1-3, with D unclear. Trimming pared 0 bases from V and 4 bases from J, leaving 11 bases between. Germline CDR1 reads SGHRS; CDR2 reads YFSETQ. The CDR3 sequence is 15 residues long. CDR3: CASSLGRPRGNTIYF. The CDR3 bases are TGCGCCAGCAGCTTGGGGCGGCCCAGGGGAAACACCATATATTTT.

The J gene is TRBJ2-3, the V gene TRBV29-1; D may be TRBD1 (6 bases). The V and J ends lost 2 bases and 8 bases respectively, with 11 bases between them. CDR3 size: 12 residues. The germline gives CDR1 SQVTM, CDR2 ANQGSEA. The CDR3 reads CSVERTAGTQYF. DNA for the CDR3: TGCAGCGTTGAACGGACAGCTGGTACGCAGTATTTT.

A note on this clone: The sample carries other DNA sequences with the same CDR3. The rearrangement joins TRBV7-2 to TRBJ2-1, with 9 bases identical to TRBD2. The V segment lost 0 bases and the J segment 4 bases; nucleotides outside the gene matches: 1. Per germline, CDR1 SGHTA and CDR2 FQGNSA. The CDR3 runs to 15 residues. CDR3 DNA sequence: TGTGCCAGCAGCTTAGCTAGCGGGGGATACAATGAGCAGTTCTTC. Its protein product is CASSLASGGYNEQFF.

The chain carries TRBV20-1 and TRBJ1-1, with D hard to call. The CDR3 has 11 amino acids. V lost 5 bases and J lost 6, with 10 bases in between. Germline V gene sequence: CDR1 DFQATT, CDR2 SNEGSKA (reference sequence). As DNA, the CDR3 is TGCAGTGCTCCCTGGTCATCTGAAGCTTTCTTT. It specifies CSAPWSSEAFF.

This clone was counted between two and nine times. This sequence joins TRBV6-5 and TRBJ2-1, with TRBD1 matching over 8 bases. CDR1 is MNHEY and CDR2 is SVGAGI in the germline V gene. The CDR3 contains 15 residues. V shed 2 bases and J 0 bases; nucleotides not matched to a gene: 0. This CDR3 reads CASSYGQGSYNEQFF. The CDR3 DNA is TGTGCCAGCAGTTACGGACAGGGCTCCTACAATGAGCAGTTCTTC.

The V call is TRBV6-1, the J call TRBJ2-3; D uncertain. The CDR3 runs 15 residues. CDR1 is MNHNS, CDR2 SASEGT, per germline. The germline V and J ends were trimmed by 5 bases and 0 bases, with 12 bases remaining between them. In DNA, the CDR3 is TGTGCCAGCAGTTTTGGGGTAACTAGCACAGATACGCAGTATTTT. Protein: CASSFGVTSTDTQYF.

This clone occurred a few times. This chain joins TRBV4-1 and TRBJ2-5; TRBD1 aligns across 9 bases. After removal of 0 bases from V and 1 base from J, the junction contained 3 bases not matched to a gene. Looked up from germline, CDR1 is MGHRA and CDR2 is YSYEKL. CDR3 length: 16 residues. This chain's CDR3 is CASSQDLGQGQETQYF. DNA of the CDR3: TGCGCCAGCAGCCAAGATTTGGGACAGGGCCAAGAGACCCAGTACTTC.

This clone is a singleton in its sample. The gene calls are TRBV28 and TRBJ1-6; 7 bases match TRBD1. Germline CDR1 MDHEN, CDR2 SYDVKM. Unmatched junction bases numbered 8, after V lost 10 bases and J lost 5 bases. The CDR3 has 14 residues. This CDR3 reads CATAQGTNNSPLHF. In nucleotides, the CDR3 is TGTGCCACCGCACAGGGGACTAATAATTCACCCCTCCACTTT.

V and J are TRBV29-1 and TRBJ2-7; D might be TRBD1 (6 bases). The ends were cut back, 6 bases at V and 2 bases at J, with 14 bases in the middle. The CDR3 has 13 residues. Germline CDR1 reads SQVTM; CDR2 reads ANQGSEA. CDR3 DNA: TGCAGCGTCGAGGGGGTAACCCCCTACGAGCAGTACTTC. Amino acid sequence: CSVEGVTPYEQYF.

This clone was recorded a few times. This chain joins TRBV18 and TRBJ1-2; tentatively, D is TRBD1 (6 bases). The CDR3 runs 16 residues. V shed 2 bases and J shed 8 bases, with 21 bases lying between them. Germline V gives CDR1 KGHSH, CDR2 LQKENI. The DNA for the CDR3 is TGTGCCAGCTCACCATTAGGGGGGAATTCTATTGACGGCTACACCTTC. Amino acid sequence: CASSPLGGNSIDGYTF.

The chain recombines TRBV19 with TRBJ1-2; no clear D. The ends were cut back, 9 bases at V and 8 bases at J, with 22 bases in the middle. The germline V gene has CDR1 LNHDA and CDR2 SQIVND (reference sequence). This CDR3 has 14 residues. CDR3 DNA sequence: TGTGCCAGAGAGAGACCCACCTCAGTACCCGGCTACACCTTC. Translating gives CARERPTSVPGYTF. Full variable domain (outside the CDR3, taken from reference TRBV19 and TRBJ1-2): DGGITQSPKYLFRKEGQNVTLSCEQNLNHDAMYWYRQDPGQGLRLIYYSQIVNDFQKGDIAEGYSVSREKKESFPLTVTSAQKNPTAFYLCARERPTSVPGYTFGSGTRLTVV.

This clone turned up a few times. This rearrangement joins TRBV15 to TRBJ1-1, with D perhaps TRBD1 (5 bases). This CDR3 is built from 16 residues. Looked up from germline, CDR1 is LNHNV and CDR2 is YYDKDF (reference sequence). The ends were cut back, 0 bases at V and 5 bases at J, with 16 bases in the middle. The CDR3 nucleotides are TGTGCCACCAGCAGAGATAGTAGCGGGGCGGGAACTGAAGCTTTCTTT. Its translation: CATSRDSSGAGTEAFF.

This clone was observed a handful of times. The rearrangement uses TRBV11-3 and TRBJ2-1; D gene ambiguous. Looked up from germline, CDR1 is SGHNT and CDR2 is YENEEA. V was cut by 11 bases and J by 3 bases, with 14 bases left in between. This CDR3 has 13 residues. The CDR3: CALPARYYNEQFF. The CDR3, as DNA: TGTGCCCTCCCAGCGAGGTACTACAATGAGCAGTTCTTC.

This clone appeared a few times. The chain has TRBV7-2 and TRBJ1-5; D is uncertain. CDR1 is SGHTA and CDR2 is FQGNSA in the germline V gene. The CDR3 has 15 amino acids. V lost 3 bases to trimming and J lost 11 bases, with 20 bases between them. The CDR3 nucleotides read TGTGCCAGCAGCTTTGAGGGCGGAGGGCGGCGGGCCCAGCATTTT. Encoded protein: CASSFEGGGRRAQHF.